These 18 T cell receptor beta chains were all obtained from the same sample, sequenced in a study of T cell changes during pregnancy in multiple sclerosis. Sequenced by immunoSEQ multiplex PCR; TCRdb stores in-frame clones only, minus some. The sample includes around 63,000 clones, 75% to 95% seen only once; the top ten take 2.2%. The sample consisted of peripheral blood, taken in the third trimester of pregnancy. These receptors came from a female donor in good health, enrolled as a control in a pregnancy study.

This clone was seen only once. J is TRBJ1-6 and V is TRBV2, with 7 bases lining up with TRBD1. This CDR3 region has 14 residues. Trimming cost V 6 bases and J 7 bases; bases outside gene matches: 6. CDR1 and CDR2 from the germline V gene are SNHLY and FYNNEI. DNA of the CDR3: TGTGCCAGCAGGGGACAGCTCGAAAATTCACCCCTCCACTTT. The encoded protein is CASRGQLENSPLHF.

The CDR3 spells CASSLELAGHQYF. CDR3 bases: TGTGCCAGCAGCTTAGAACTAGCGGGGCATCAGTACTTC. J is TRBJ2-7 and V is TRBV11-2, with 10 bases fitting TRBD2. CDR1 and CDR2 (germline): SGHAT, FQNNGV. This CDR3 region has 13 residues. V lost 0 bases and J lost 10; bases outside the gene matches: 3. Drawing the rest from reference TRBV11-2 and TRBJ2-7, the complete variable domain is EAGVAQSPRYKIIEKRQSVAFWCNPISGHATLYWYQQILGQGPKLLIQFQNNGVVDDSQLPKDRFSAERLKGVDSTLKIQPAKLEDSAVYLCASSLELAGHQYFGPGTRLTVT.

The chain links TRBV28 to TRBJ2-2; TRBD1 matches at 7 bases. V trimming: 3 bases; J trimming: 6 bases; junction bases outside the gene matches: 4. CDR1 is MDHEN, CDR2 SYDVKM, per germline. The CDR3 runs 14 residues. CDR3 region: CASSLVQGSGELFF. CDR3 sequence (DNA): TGTGCCAGCAGTTTGGTACAGGGGTCCGGGGAGCTGTTTTTT.

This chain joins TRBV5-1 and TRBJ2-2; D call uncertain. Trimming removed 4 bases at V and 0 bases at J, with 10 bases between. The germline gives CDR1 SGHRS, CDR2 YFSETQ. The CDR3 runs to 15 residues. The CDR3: CASSPITANTGELFF. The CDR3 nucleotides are TGCGCCAGCAGCCCGATTACGGCGAACACCGGGGAGCTGTTTTTT.

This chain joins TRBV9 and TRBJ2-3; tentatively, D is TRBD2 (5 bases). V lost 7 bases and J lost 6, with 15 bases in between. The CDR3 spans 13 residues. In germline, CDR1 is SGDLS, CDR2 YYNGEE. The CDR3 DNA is TGTGCCAGCGGTACTAGATTCACCGATACGCAGTATTTT. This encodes CASGTRFTDTQYF.

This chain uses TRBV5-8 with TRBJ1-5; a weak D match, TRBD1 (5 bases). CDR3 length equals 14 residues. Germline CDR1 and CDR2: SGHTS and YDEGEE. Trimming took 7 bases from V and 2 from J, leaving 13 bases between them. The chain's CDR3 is CASFTGVGNQPQHF. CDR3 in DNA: TGTGCCAGCTTTACGGGGGTGGGCAATCAGCCCCAGCATTTT.

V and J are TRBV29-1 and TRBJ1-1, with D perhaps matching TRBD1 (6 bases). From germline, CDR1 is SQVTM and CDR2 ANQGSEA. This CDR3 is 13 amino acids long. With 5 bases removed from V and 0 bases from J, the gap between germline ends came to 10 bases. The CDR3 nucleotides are TGCAGCGTTACGACAGGTCTGAACACTGAAGCTTTCTTT. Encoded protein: CSVTTGLNTEAFF.

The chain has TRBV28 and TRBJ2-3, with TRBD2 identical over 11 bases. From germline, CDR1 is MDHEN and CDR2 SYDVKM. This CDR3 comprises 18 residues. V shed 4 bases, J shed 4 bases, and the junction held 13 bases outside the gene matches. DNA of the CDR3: TGTGCCAGCAGTTATTTAGCGGGAGGGGGCTTAGGCTCAGATACGCAGTATTTT. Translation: CASSYLAGGGLGSDTQYF.

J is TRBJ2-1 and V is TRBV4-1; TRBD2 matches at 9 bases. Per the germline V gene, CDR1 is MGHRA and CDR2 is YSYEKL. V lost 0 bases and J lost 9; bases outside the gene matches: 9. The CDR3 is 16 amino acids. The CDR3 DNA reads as TGCGCCAGCAGCCAAGAGGCAGTAGCGGGAGTTGCTGAGCAGTTCTTC. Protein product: CASSQEAVAGVAEQFF.

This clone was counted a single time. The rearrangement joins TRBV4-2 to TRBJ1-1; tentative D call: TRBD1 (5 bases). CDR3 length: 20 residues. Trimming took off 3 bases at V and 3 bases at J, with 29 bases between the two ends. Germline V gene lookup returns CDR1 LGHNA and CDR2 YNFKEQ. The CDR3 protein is CASSHFRADRRRRVDTEAFF. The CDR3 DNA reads TGTGCCAGCAGCCACTTTAGGGCTGACAGAAGGAGGAGGGTGGACACTGAAGCTTTCTTT.

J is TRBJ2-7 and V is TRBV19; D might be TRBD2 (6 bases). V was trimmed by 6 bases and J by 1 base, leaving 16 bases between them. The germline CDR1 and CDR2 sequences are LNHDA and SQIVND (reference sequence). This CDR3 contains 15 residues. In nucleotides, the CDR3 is TGTGCCAGTAGCCGATGGGCTAGCGTATCCTACGAGCAGTACTTC. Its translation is CASSRWASVSYEQYF.

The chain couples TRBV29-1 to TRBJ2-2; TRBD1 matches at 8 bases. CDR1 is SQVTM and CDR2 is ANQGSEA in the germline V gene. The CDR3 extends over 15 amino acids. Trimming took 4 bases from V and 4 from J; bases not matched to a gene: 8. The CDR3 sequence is CSVVTGAHLTGELFF. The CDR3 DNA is TGCAGCGTTGTGACAGGGGCTCATCTCACCGGGGAGCTGTTTTTT.

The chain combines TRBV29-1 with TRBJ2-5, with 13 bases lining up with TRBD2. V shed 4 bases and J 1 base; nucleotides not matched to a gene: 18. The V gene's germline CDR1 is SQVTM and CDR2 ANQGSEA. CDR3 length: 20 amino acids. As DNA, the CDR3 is TGCAGCGTTGGGCCGGAATTCGGACTAGCGGGGGTTTGGGCCCAAGAGACCCAGTACTTC. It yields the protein CSVGPEFGLAGVWAQETQYF.

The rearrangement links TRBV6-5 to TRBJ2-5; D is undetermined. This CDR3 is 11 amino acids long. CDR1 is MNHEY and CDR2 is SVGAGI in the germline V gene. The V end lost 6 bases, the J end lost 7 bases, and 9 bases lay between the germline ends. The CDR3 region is CASSRLGTQYF. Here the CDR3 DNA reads TGTGCCAGCAGCAGGTTGGGGACCCAGTACTTC.

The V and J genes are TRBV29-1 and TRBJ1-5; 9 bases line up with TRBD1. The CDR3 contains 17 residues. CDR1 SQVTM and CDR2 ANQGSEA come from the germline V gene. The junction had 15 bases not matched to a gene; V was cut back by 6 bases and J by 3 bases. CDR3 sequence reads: CSVIPGQGLSANQPQHF. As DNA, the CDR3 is TGCAGCGTGATACCGGGACAGGGATTGAGTGCCAATCAGCCCCAGCATTTT.

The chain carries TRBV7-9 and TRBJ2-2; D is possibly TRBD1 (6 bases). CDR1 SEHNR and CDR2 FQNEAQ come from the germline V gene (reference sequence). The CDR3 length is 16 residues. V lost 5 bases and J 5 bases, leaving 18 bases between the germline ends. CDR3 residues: CASSTRWGRTTGELFF. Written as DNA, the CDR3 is TGTGCCAGCAGCACCCGGTGGGGGCGGACGACCGGGGAGCTGTTTTTT.

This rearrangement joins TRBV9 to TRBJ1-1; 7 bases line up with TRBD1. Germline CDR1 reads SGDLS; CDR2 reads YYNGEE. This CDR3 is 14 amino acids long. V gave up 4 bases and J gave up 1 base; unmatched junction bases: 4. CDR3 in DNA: TGTGCCAGCAGCTTCCGGGACAGGAACACTGAAGCTTTCTTT. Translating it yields CASSFRDRNTEAFF.

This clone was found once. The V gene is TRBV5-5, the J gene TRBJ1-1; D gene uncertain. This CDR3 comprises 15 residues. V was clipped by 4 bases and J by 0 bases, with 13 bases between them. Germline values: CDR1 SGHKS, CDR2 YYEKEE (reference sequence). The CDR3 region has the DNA TGTGCCAGCAGCCCGTCGGGTCTTATGAACACTGAAGCTTTCTTT. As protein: CASSPSGLMNTEAFF.